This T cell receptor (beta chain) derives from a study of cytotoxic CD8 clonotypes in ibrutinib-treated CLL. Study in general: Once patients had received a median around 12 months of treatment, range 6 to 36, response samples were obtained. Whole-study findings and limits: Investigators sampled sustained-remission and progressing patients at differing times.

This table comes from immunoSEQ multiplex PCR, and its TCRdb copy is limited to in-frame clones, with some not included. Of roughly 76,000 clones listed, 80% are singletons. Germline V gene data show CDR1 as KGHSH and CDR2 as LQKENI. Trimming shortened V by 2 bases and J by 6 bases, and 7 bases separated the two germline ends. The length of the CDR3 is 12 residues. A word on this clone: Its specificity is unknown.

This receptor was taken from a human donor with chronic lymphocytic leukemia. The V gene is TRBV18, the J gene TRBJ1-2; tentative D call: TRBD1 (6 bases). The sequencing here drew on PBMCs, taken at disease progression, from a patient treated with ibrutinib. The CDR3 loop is CASSPSGDGYTF. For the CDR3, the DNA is TGTGCCAGCTCACCATCAGGGGATGGCTACACCTTC.